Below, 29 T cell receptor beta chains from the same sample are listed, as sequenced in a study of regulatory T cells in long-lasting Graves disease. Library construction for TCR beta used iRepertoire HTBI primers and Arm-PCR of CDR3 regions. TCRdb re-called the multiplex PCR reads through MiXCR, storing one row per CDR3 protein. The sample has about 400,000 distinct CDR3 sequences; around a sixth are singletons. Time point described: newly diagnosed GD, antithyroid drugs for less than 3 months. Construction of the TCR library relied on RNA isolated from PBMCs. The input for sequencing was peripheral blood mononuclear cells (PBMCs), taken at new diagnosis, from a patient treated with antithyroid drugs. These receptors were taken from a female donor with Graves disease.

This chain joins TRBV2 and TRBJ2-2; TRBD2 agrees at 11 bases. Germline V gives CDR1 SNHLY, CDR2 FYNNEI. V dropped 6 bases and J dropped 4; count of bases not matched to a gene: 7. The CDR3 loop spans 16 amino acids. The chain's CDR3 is CASSELAGVPTGELFF. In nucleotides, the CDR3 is TGTGCCAGCAGCGAACTAGCGGGAGTCCCCACCGGGGAGCTGTTTTTT.

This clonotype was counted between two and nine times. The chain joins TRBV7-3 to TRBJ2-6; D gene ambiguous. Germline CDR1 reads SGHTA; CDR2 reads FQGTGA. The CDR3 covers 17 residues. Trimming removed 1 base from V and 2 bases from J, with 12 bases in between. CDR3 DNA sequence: TGTGCCAGCAGCTTAAGCTCTCAGATGGCTGGGGCCAACGTCCTGACTTTC. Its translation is CASSLSSQMAGANVLTF.

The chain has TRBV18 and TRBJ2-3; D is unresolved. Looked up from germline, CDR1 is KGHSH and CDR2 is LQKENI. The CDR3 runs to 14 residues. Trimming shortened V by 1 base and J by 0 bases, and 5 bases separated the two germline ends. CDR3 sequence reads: CASSPHPSTDTQYF. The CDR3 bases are TGTGCCAGCTCACCACATCCGAGCACAGATACGCAGTATTTT.

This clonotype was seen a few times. The CDR3 spells CASSGGSDTDTQYF. CDR3 coding DNA: TGTGCCAGCAGCGGAGGGTCGGACACAGATACGCAGTATTTT. The J gene is TRBJ2-3, the V gene TRBV4-2; TRBD2 might be the D (6 bases). Between the trimmed V and J ends, which lost 5 bases and 2 bases, there was a span of 11 bases. CDR1 is LGHNA, CDR2 YNFKEQ, per germline. This CDR3 spans 14 amino acids.

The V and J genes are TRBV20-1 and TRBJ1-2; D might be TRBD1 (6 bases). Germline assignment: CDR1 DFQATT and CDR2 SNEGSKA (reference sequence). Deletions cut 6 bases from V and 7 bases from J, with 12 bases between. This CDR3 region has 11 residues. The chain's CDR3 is CSAEGTLGYTF. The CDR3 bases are TGCAGTGCAGAAGGGACACTTGGCTACACCTTC.

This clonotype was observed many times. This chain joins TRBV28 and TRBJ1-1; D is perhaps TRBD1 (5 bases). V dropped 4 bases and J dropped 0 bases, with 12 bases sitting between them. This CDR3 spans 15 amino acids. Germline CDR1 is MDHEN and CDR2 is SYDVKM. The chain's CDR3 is CASSSKRQMNTEAFF. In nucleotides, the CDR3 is TGTGCCAGCAGTTCAAAGCGACAGATGAACACTGAAGCTTTCTTT.

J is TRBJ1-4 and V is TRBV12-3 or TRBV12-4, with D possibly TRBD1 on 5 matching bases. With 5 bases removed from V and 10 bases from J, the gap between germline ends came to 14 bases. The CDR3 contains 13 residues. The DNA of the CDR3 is TGTGCCAGCAGTCCCCTCCCCACAGGAAAACTGTTTTTT. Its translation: CASSPLPTGKLFF.

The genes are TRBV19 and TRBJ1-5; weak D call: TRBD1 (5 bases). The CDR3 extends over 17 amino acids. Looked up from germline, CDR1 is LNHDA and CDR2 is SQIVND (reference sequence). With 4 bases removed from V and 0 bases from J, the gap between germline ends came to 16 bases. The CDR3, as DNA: TGTGCCAGTAGTACCCCAGAGAGAGACAGTAGCAATCAGCCCCAGCATTTT. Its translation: CASSTPERDSSNQPQHF.

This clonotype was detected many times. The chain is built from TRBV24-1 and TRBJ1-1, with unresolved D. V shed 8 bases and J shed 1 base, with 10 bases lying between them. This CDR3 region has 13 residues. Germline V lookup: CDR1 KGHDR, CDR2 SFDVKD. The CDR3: CATKGGQNTEAFF. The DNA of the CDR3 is TGTGCCACCAAAGGAGGTCAGAACACTGAAGCTTTCTTT.

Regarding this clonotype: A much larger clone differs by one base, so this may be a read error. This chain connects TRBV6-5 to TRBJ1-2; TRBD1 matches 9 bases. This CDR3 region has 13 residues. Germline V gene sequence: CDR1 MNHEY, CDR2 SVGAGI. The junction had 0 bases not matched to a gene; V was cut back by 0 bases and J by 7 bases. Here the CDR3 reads CASSYSTGGGYTF. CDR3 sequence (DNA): TGTGCCAGCAGTTACTCGACAGGGGGTGGCTACACCTTC.

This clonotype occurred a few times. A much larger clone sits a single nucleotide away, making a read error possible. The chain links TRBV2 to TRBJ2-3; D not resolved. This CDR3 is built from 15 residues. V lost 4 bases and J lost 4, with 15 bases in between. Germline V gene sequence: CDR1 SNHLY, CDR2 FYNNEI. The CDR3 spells CASSGSPVGSDTQYF. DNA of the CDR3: TGTGCCAGCAGTGGAAGCCCCGTAGGCTCAGATACGCAGTATTTT.

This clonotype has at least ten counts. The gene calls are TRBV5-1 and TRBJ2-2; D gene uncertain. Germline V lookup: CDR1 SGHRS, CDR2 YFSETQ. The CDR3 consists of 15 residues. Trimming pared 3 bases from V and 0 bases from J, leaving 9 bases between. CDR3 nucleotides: TGCGCCAGCAGCTCTGGCAGTTCGAACACCGGGGAGCTGTTTTTT. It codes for CASSSGSSNTGELFF.

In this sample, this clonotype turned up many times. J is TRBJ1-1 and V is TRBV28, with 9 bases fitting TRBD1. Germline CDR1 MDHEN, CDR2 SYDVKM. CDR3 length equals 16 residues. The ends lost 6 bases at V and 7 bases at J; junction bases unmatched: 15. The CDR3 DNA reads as TGTGCCAGCAGCTTTATACCGGGACAGGGAGATCTTGAAGCTTTCTTT. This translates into CASSFIPGQGDLEAFF. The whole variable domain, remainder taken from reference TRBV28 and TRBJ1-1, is DVKVTQSSRYLVKRTGEKVFLECVQDMDHENMFWYRQDPGLGLRLIYFSYDVKMKEKGDIPEGYSVSREKKERFSLILESASTNQTSMYLCASSFIPGQGDLEAFFGQGTRLTVV.

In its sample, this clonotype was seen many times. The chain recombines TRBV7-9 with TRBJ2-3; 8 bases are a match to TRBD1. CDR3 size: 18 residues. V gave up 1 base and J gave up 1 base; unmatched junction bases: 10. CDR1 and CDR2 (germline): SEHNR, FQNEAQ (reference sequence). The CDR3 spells CASSLGKDREAGTDTQYF. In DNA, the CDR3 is TGTGCCAGCAGCTTAGGAAAGGACAGGGAAGCAGGCACAGATACGCAGTATTTT.

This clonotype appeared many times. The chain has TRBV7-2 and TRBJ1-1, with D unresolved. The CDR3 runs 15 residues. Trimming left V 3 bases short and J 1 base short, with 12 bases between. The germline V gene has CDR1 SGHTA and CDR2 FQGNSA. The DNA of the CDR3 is TGTGCCAGCAGCTTGGAACTTCTCGGGAACACTGAAGCTTTCTTT. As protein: CASSLELLGNTEAFF.

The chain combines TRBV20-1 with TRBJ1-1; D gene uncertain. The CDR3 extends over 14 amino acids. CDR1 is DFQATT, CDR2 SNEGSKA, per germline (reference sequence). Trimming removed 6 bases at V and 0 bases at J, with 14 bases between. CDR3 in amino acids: CSAIETALNTEAFF. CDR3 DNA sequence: TGCAGTGCGATTGAGACGGCCCTGAACACTGAAGCTTTCTTT.

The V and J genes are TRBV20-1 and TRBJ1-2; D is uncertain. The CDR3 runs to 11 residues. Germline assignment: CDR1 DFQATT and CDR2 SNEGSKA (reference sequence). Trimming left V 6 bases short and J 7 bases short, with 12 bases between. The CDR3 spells CSAPAGGGYTF. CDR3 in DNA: TGCAGTGCCCCCGCGGGTGGTGGCTACACCTTC.

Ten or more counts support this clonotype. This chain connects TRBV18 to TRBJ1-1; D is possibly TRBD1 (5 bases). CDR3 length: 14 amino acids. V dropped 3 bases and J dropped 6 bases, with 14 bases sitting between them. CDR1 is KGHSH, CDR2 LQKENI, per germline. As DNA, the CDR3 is TGTGCCAGCTCACCCCCGATCAGGGTGGCTGAAGCTTTCTTT. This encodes CASSPPIRVAEAFF.

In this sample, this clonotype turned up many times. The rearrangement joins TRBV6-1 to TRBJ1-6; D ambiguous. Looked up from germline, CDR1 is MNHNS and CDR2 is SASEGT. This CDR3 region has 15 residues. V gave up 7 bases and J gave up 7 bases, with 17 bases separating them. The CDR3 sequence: CASKGRPSKNSPLHF. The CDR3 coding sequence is TGTGCCAGCAAGGGCAGACCTTCGAAGAATTCACCCCTCCACTTT.

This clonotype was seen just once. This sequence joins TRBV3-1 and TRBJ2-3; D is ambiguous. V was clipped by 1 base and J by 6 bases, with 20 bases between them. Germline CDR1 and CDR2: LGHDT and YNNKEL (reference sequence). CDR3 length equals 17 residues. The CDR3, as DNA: TGTGCCAGCAGCCAAGCACTTGGGTTTCTGTTTGAGGATACGCAGTATTTT. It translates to CASSQALGFLFEDTQYF.

In DNA form, the CDR3 reads TGTGCCAGCAGCTCCGGACTAGCGGGTGGCTACGAGCAGTACTTC. As protein: CASSSGLAGGYEQYF. V gene TRBV7-3 combines with J gene TRBJ2-7, with TRBD2 identical over 11 bases. The CDR3 is made up of 15 amino acids. V shed 4 bases and J 3 bases; nucleotides not matched to a gene: 5. The germline V gene has CDR1 SGHTA and CDR2 FQGTGA.

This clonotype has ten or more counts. The CDR3 sequence is CASSFDRAYNSPLHF. The CDR3 DNA is TGTGCCAGCAGCTTTGACAGGGCCTATAATTCACCCCTCCACTTT. The chain joins TRBV7-2 to TRBJ1-6; 7 bases match TRBD1. V trimming: 3 bases; J trimming: 2 bases; junction bases outside the gene matches: 1. CDR3 length equals 15 residues. CDR1 is SGHTA and CDR2 is FQGNSA in the germline V gene. Complete variable domain (other parts from reference TRBV7-2 and TRBJ1-6): GAGVSQSPSNKVTEKGKDVELRCDPISGHTALYWYRQSLGQGLEFLIYFQGNSAPDKSGLPSDRFSAERTGGSVSTLTIQRTQQEDSAVYLCASSFDRAYNSPLHFGNGTRLTVT.

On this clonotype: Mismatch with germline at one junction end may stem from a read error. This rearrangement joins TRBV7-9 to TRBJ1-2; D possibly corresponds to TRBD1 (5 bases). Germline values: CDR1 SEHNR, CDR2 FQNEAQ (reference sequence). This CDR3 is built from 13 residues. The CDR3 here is CASSPKGTYGYTF. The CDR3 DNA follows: TGTGCCAGCAGCCCCAAGGGGACCTATGGTTACACCTTC.

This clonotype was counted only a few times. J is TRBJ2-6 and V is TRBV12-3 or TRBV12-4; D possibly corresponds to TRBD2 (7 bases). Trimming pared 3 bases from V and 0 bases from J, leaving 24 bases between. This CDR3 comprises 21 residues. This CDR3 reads CASSFLIGGAGAISGANVLTF. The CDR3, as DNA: TGTGCCAGCAGTTTCCTAATTGGGGGGGCAGGAGCCATCTCTGGGGCCAACGTCCTGACTTTC.

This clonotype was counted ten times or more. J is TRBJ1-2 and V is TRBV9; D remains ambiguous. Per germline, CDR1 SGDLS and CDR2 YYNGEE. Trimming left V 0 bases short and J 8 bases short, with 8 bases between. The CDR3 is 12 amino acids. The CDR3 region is CASSVGVSGYTF. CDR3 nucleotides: TGTGCCAGCAGCGTAGGAGTAAGCGGCTACACCTTC.

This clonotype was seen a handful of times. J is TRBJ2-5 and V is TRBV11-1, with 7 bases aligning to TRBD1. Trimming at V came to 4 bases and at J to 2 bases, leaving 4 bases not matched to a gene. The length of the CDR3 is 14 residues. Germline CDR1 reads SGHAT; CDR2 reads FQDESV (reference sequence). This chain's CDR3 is CASSSETGQETQYF. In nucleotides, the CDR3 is TGTGCCAGCAGCTCCGAGACAGGGCAAGAGACCCAGTACTTC.

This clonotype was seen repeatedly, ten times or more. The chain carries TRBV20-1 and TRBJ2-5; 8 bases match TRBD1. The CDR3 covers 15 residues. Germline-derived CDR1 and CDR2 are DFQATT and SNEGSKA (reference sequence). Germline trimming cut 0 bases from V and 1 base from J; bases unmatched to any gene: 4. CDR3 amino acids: CSARDRQGPQETQYF. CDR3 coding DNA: TGCAGTGCTAGAGATCGACAGGGGCCCCAAGAGACCCAGTACTTC.

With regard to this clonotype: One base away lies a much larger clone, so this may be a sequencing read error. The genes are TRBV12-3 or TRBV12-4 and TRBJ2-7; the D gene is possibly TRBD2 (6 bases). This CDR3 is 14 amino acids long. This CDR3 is CASSRKTRLYKQYF. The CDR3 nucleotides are TGTGCCAGCAGTAGAAAGACTAGGCTCTACAAGCAGTACTTC.

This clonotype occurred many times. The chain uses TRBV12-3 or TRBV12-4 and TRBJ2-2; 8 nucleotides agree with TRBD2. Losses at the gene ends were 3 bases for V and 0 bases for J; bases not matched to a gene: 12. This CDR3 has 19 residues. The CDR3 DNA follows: TGTGCCAGCAGTTTTTCCTCCCGGTTCGGGGGGGCGAACACCGGGGAGCTGTTTTTT. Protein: CASSFSSRFGGANTGELFF.